These 27 T cell receptor beta chains came from one sample sequenced in a study of blood T cells in healthy people across ages. A second PCR, run for about 7 to 11 cycles, used a sample-barcoded 5' primer plus a J-beta primer mix. TCRdb passed the 5' RACE reads through MiXCR, listing each CDR3 protein once. Counted here are 1.5 million to 2 million distinct CDR3 sequences, about 39% occurring once; the ten biggest clones make up roughly 23%. The specimen sequenced was blood. The receptors here all came from a human donor in good health.

V is TRBV27 and J is TRBJ1-2; perhaps TRBD1 as D (5 bases). V gave up 3 bases and J gave up 7 bases, with 9 bases separating them. This CDR3 spans 12 amino acids. The V gene's germline CDR1 is MNHEY and CDR2 SMNVEV (reference sequence). In DNA form, the CDR3 reads TGTGCCAGCAGTTTTAGGGGTAGTGGCTACACCTTC. Translating gives CASSFRGSGYTF.

This clonotype turned up a few times. V usage is TRBV12-5 and J usage is TRBJ1-1; D unresolved. The CDR3 has 12 amino acids. The germline CDR1 and CDR2 sequences are LGHNT and FRNRAP. The V end was cut by 5 bases, the J end by 5 bases, with 9 bases between. In DNA form, the CDR3 reads TGTGCTAGTGGTCTGGGAAGAACTGAAGCTTTCTTT. Translated: CASGLGRTEAFF.

The chain carries TRBV7-2 and TRBJ1-1; 8 nucleotides agree with TRBD1. The CDR3 has 13 amino acids. Germline V gene lookup returns CDR1 SGHTA and CDR2 FQGNSA. V shed 5 bases, J shed 11 bases, and the junction held 10 bases outside the gene matches. This CDR3 is CASSTDRGMGAFF. The CDR3 DNA follows: TGTGCCAGCAGCACAGACAGGGGAATGGGTGCTTTCTTT. The full variable domain, its missing parts supplied by reference TRBV7-2 and TRBJ1-1, is GAGVSQSPSNKVTEKGKDVELRCDPISGHTALYWYRQSLGQGLEFLIYFQGNSAPDKSGLPSDRFSAERTGGSVSTLTIQRTQQEDSAVYLCASSTDRGMGAFFGQGTRLTVV.

Comments on this clonotype: This may arise from a read error, as a much more abundant clone is one base away. This chain joins TRBV5-1 and TRBJ2-5; 8 positions agree with TRBD2. Germline V gene lookup returns CDR1 SGHRS and CDR2 YFSETQ. The CDR3 is made up of 16 amino acids. The CDR3 bases are TGCGCCAGCAGCTTGGCCGGGTCTAGCGGGCAAGGGACCCAGTACTTC. Amino acid sequence: CASSLAGSSGQGTQYF.

CDR3 sequence reads: CASSPLGGVATNEKLFF. The CDR3 bases are TGCGCCAGCAGCCCCCTCGGGGGGGTTGCAACTAATGAAAAACTGTTTTTT. This chain uses TRBV5-1 with TRBJ1-4, with a possible D match to TRBD1 (5 bases). V was shortened by 4 bases and J by 0 bases, with 16 bases between the two germline ends. CDR3 length: 17 residues. Germline V lookup: CDR1 SGHRS, CDR2 YFSETQ.

There are many counts of this clonotype. The chain recombines TRBV3-1 with TRBJ2-7, with D perhaps assigned TRBD1 or TRBD2 (5 bases each). The CDR3 is 15 residues long. Trimming pared 0 bases from V and 0 bases from J, leaving 9 bases between. CDR1 LGHDT and CDR2 YNNKEL come from the germline V gene (reference sequence). The CDR3 reads CASSQDGGFSYEQYF. CDR3 nucleotide sequence: TGTGCCAGCAGCCAAGATGGGGGATTCTCCTACGAGCAGTACTTC.

This clonotype was seen more than once but under ten times. At one end, the junction sequence differs from germline, possibly due to a read error. This rearrangement joins TRBV7-3 to TRBJ1-1, with D unresolved. Germline V CDR1 and CDR2: SGHTA, FQGTGA. CDR3 size: 13 residues. CDR3: CAGSLTANTEAFF. DNA for the CDR3: TGTGCCGGCAGCTTAACGGCGAACACTGAAGCTTTCTTT.

This clonotype showed up many times. The chain recombines TRBV29-1 with TRBJ1-4, with TRBD1 matching 9 bases. In germline, CDR1 is SQVTM, CDR2 ANQGSEA. The CDR3 loop spans 12 amino acids. V was pared by 6 bases and J by 11 bases, with 7 bases of the junction left unmatched. CDR3 bases: TGCAGCGTCGCCCCTGGACAGGGGAAACTGTTTTTT. It specifies CSVAPGQGKLFF.

The chain is built from TRBV20-1 and TRBJ2-3; D not resolved. CDR3 length: 13 residues. Germline assignment: CDR1 DFQATT and CDR2 SNEGSKA (reference sequence). V was clipped by 0 bases and J by 6 bases, with 10 bases between them. The CDR3 loop is CSARDGRRDTQYF. The CDR3 coding sequence is TGCAGTGCTAGAGATGGTCGTAGGGATACGCAGTATTTT.

This chain joins TRBV2 and TRBJ2-7; D perhaps matches TRBD2 (5 bases). The V gene lost 3 bases and the J gene lost 3 bases, with 9 bases spanning the gap. This CDR3 is 13 amino acids long. CDR1 SNHLY and CDR2 FYNNEI come from the germline V gene. For the CDR3, the DNA is TGTGCCAGCAGTGAGGACTCACTCTACGAGCAGTACTTC. Amino acid sequence: CASSEDSLYEQYF.

This clonotype is a singleton in its sample. The rearrangement links TRBV29-1 to TRBJ2-2, with 7 nucleotides matching TRBD2. CDR1 and CDR2 from the germline V gene are SQVTM and ANQGSEA. The V and J ends lost 4 bases and 5 bases, in that order; junction bases with no gene match: 13. The CDR3 length is 16 residues. The CDR3 protein is CSVVLAKGLRTGELFF. The CDR3 DNA reads TGCAGCGTTGTACTAGCGAAAGGATTGAGGACCGGGGAGCTGTTTTTT.

The chain has TRBV5-1 and TRBJ2-5, with D possibly matching TRBD2 (6 bases). Germline V gene lookup returns CDR1 SGHRS and CDR2 YFSETQ. Trimming removed 5 bases at V and 1 base at J, with 15 bases between. This CDR3 is 15 amino acids long. The CDR3 sequence: CASSRTRGTQETQYF. The CDR3 DNA follows: TGCGCCAGCAGTCGGACCCGGGGGACCCAAGAGACCCAGTACTTC. The variable domain in full, completed from reference TRBV5-1 and TRBJ2-5, reads KAGVTQTPRYLIKTRGQQVTLSCSPISGHRSVSWYQQTPGQGLQFLFEYFSETQRNKGNFPGRFSGRQFSNSRSEMNVSTLELGDSALYLCASSRTRGTQETQYFGPGTRLLVL.

The chain is built from TRBV27 and TRBJ2-2; maybe TRBD2 (5 bases). Trimming removed 5 bases at V and 6 bases at J, with 7 bases between. CDR1 is MNHEY and CDR2 is SMNVEV in the germline V gene (reference sequence). CDR3 length equals 12 residues. CDR3 nucleotide sequence: TGTGCCAGCAGTCCGGACTCCGGGGAGCTGTTTTTT. Protein: CASSPDSGELFF.

This rearrangement joins TRBV20-1 to TRBJ2-7; unclear D gene. Trimming stripped 1 base from V and 5 bases from J, with 18 bases between. CDR1 is DFQATT, CDR2 SNEGSKA, per germline (reference sequence). This CDR3 has 15 residues. The CDR3 sequence: CSARGRGEVWDEQYF. The CDR3 DNA reads TGCAGTGCTAGAGGGCGAGGAGAGGTTTGGGACGAGCAGTACTTC.

The gene calls are TRBV4-2 and TRBJ2-3, with TRBD2 identical over 11 bases. The J segment lost 7 bases and the V segment lost 4 bases, leaving 13 bases of the junction unmatched. The CDR3 spans 17 residues. CDR1 LGHNA and CDR2 YNFKEQ come from the germline V gene. The CDR3 DNA is TGTGCCAGCAGCCCCGGGGGGTCTAGCGGGGGGACAAATACGCAGTATTTT. As protein: CASSPGGSSGGTNTQYF.

This rearrangement joins TRBV28 to TRBJ2-7; 8 positions match TRBD2. CDR1 MDHEN and CDR2 SYDVKM come from the germline V gene. There are 15 residues in the CDR3. V was pared by 1 base and J by 2 bases, with 4 bases of the junction left unmatched. CDR3 sequence reads: CASSLSGGVPYEQYF. The CDR3 nucleotides are TGTGCCAGCAGTTTATCGGGGGGGGTACCCTACGAGCAGTACTTC.

The chain joins TRBV7-9 to TRBJ1-1, with D unresolved. Germline V gene data show CDR1 as SEHNR and CDR2 as FQNEAQ (reference sequence). The germline V and J ends were trimmed by 5 bases and 6 bases, with 10 bases remaining between them. This CDR3 has 12 amino acids. The CDR3, as DNA: TGTGCCAGCAGCCGAGAAGAACCTGAAGCTTTCTTT. As protein: CASSREEPEAFF.

The gene calls are TRBV9 and TRBJ2-3; D is uncertain. Germline-derived CDR1 and CDR2 are SGDLS and YYNGEE. This CDR3 comprises 14 residues. The V end was cut by 3 bases, the J end by 2 bases, with 10 bases between. The CDR3 here is CASSAASNTDTQYF. CDR3 sequence (DNA): TGTGCCAGCAGCGCCGCCTCGAACACAGATACGCAGTATTTT. The full variable domain, in which reference TRBV9 and TRBJ2-3 provide the parts outside the CDR3, is DSGVTQTPKHLITATGQRVTLRCSPRSGDLSVYWYQQSLDQGLQFLIQYYNGEERAKGNILERFSAQQFPDLHSELNLSSLELGDSALYFCASSAASNTDTQYFGPGTRLTVL.

This clonotype was detected only a few times. This chain joins TRBV4-1 and TRBJ1-6; 7 nucleotides align to TRBD1. The ends lost 4 bases at V and 10 bases at J; junction bases unmatched: 10. The length of the CDR3 is 15 residues. Germline loops: CDR1 MGHRA, CDR2 YSYEKL. CDR3 sequence reads: CASSRQWDSGSPLHF. CDR3 coding DNA: TGCGCCAGCAGCCGTCAATGGGACAGTGGCTCACCCCTCCACTTT.

This chain connects TRBV12-3 or TRBV12-4 to TRBJ2-3; unclear D gene. The length of the CDR3 is 16 residues. V lost 5 bases to trimming and J lost 1 base, with 16 bases between them. Here the CDR3 reads CASSPPRSVGTDTQYF. Here the CDR3 DNA reads TGTGCCAGCAGTCCCCCTCGATCGGTCGGCACAGATACGCAGTATTTT.

This chain links TRBV4-3 with TRBJ2-3, with a tentative D call TRBD1 (7 bases). Trimming left V 4 bases short and J 3 bases short, with 20 bases between. This CDR3 contains 17 residues. Germline CDR1 and CDR2: LGHNA and YSLEER. CDR3 region: CASSPQGRGRITDTQYF. The CDR3 DNA reads as TGCGCCAGCAGCCCTCAGGGCAGGGGGAGGATTACAGATACGCAGTATTTT.

This clonotype was observed a handful of times. The chain recombines TRBV15 with TRBJ2-3; no clear D gene. CDR3 length: 15 amino acids. V dropped 2 bases and J dropped 1 base, with 10 bases sitting between them. Germline V gene lookup returns CDR1 LNHNV and CDR2 YYDKDF (reference sequence). CDR3 residues: CATSRTRHRTDTQYF. The CDR3 nucleotides are TGTGCCACCAGCAGAACGAGGCACCGCACAGATACGCAGTATTTT.

The chain recombines TRBV29-1 with TRBJ1-1; D remains ambiguous. Germline V lookup: CDR1 SQVTM, CDR2 ANQGSEA. Trimming stripped 3 bases from V and 0 bases from J, with 8 bases between. The CDR3 contains 13 residues. CDR3 in DNA: TGCAGCGTTGAGTTCGGGATGAACACTGAAGCTTTCTTT. As protein: CSVEFGMNTEAFF.

The gene calls are TRBV15 and TRBJ2-7, with 10 bases matching TRBD1. The CDR3 is 16 amino acids. V lost 0 bases and J lost 3; bases outside the gene matches: 5. Germline V gives CDR1 LNHNV, CDR2 YYDKDF (reference sequence). The CDR3 loop reads CATSRETGTGVYEQYF. For the CDR3, the DNA is TGTGCCACCAGCAGAGAGACCGGGACAGGGGTCTACGAGCAGTACTTC.

The chain's CDR3 is CASSQDVRGSSGTEQYF. CDR3 nucleotide sequence: TGCGCCAGCAGCCAGGACGTTAGGGGTTCGTCTGGGACCGAGCAGTACTTC. The chain joins TRBV4-1 to TRBJ2-5, with D perhaps assigned TRBD1 or TRBD2 (5 bases each). The last part of the DNA fits TRBJ2-7 better; the J call may be wrong. This CDR3 has 17 residues. Germline V gene data show CDR1 as MGHRA and CDR2 as YSYEKL.

V usage is TRBV7-2 and J usage is TRBJ2-1, with TRBD1 matching 11 bases. Germline V CDR1 and CDR2: SGHTA, FQGNSA. This CDR3 contains 16 residues. Trimming took 5 bases from V and 2 from J; bases not matched to a gene: 5. CDR3 region: CASSIWTGGTYNEQFF. The CDR3 DNA is TGTGCCAGCAGCATCTGGACAGGGGGCACCTACAATGAGCAGTTCTTC. Looking up the rest from reference TRBV7-2 and TRBJ2-1 gives the full variable domain: GAGVSQSPSNKVTEKGKDVELRCDPISGHTALYWYRQSLGQGLEFLIYFQGNSAPDKSGLPSDRFSAERTGGSVSTLTIQRTQQEDSAVYLCASSIWTGGTYNEQFFGPGTRLTVL.

As concerns this clonotype: A much larger clone differs from this one at a single base, so this may be a read error. The chain joins TRBV29-1 to TRBJ2-1; no clear D. Germline V lookup: CDR1 SQVTM, CDR2 ANQGSEA. The CDR3 is 10 residues long. CDR3: CSARYNERFF. The DNA of the CDR3 is TGCAGCGCCCGATACAATGAGCGGTTCTTC.